The clone carrying this T cell receptor beta chain was detected ten times or more. Its antigen is still unknown. Germline CDR1 reads SGHTA; CDR2 reads FQGTGA. The ends were cut back, 2 bases at V and 4 bases at J, with 8 bases in the middle. The CDR3 runs 13 residues. This sample was included in a study of T cell repertoires in cytomegalovirus infection. Study overall: CMV infection together with matching HLA type was indicated by public TCR beta signatures.

Study-level results: HLA-C-restricted CMV clonotypes gave the most frequent clonotype in two of eight donors. The study identified carriers of CMV plus the relevant HLA from cumulative public TCR beta family frequency.

MiXCR, run by TCRdb on the reads, gives a single entry per CDR3 protein. This table holds 200,000 or so distinct CDR3 sequences, approximately 30% found once. Sequenced material: PBMCs. This chain uses TRBV7-3 with TRBJ1-2, with D perhaps matching TRBD1 (5 bases). This receptor was identified in a human donor in good health (CMV status not recorded). Some clones in this sample may be carry-over from other donors' samples. CDR3: CASSLQGGYGYTF. The CDR3 nucleotides are TGTGCCAGCAGCTTACAGGGCGGCTATGGCTACACCTTC. Filled out from reference TRBV7-3 and TRBJ1-2, the complete variable domain reads GAGVSQTPSNKVTEKGKYVELRCDPISGHTALYWYRQSLGQGPEFLIYFQGTGAADDSGLPNDRFFAVRPEGSVSTLKIQRTERGDSAVYLCASSLQGGYGYTFGSGTRLTVV.